This TCR beta chain stems from a study of T cells after yellow fever vaccination. Findings and limits, study-wide: Most clones from primary vaccination resurfaced after the booster (96% CD4, 75% to 90% CD8). A small share of clonotypes appeared in both CD4 and CD8 compartments.

TCRdb independently ran MiXCR on the 5' RACE reads; one entry per CDR3 protein. The data hold about 320,000 distinct CDR3 sequences, with 3.5% to 4.5% observed a single time. V was cut by 0 bases and J by 4 bases, with 11 bases left in between. This CDR3 has 15 amino acids. Germline V gives CDR1 KGHDR, CDR2 SFDVKD. For this clonotype: The target antigen is unknown.

This chain connects TRBV24-1 to TRBJ2-5; the D call may be TRBD1 or TRBD2 (5 bases each). This material consisted of PBMCs, taken 15 days after the yellow fever booster vaccination. The source is a man younger than 30 who received the YFV17D yellow fever vaccine. The CDR3 protein is CATSDLGRGRETQYF. The CDR3 DNA sequence: TGTGCCACCAGTGATTTGGGACGGGGACGAGAGACCCAGTACTTC.